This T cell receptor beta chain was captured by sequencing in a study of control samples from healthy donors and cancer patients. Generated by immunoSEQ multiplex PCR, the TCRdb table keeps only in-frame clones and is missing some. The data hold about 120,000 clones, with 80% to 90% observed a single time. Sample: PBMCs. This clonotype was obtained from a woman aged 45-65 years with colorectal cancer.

The DNA of the CDR3 is TGTGCCAGCTCGCGGGGGATAGACGTAGAGACCCAGTACTTC. It codes for CASSRGIDVETQYF. This sequence joins TRBV7-6 and TRBJ2-5; 7 nucleotides line up with TRBD2. Germline CDR1 reads SGHVS; CDR2 reads FNYEAQ. The junction had 10 bases not matched to a gene; V was cut back by 8 bases and J by 4 bases. The CDR3 is 14 amino acids.